Here is one T cell receptor (beta chain) with its context. What antigen it recognizes has not been identified. Per-nucleotide qualities are absent, and no much larger clonotype sits a single base away. The source of the sample is a study of T cell responses to AZD1222 COVID-19 vaccine (dated by TCRdb to about 2021). With regard to the full study: Because spike-specific TCR depth and breadth did not differ between the two schedules, AZD1222 recipients who got a second dose at roughly 4 weeks were pooled with those who got a second dose at roughly 12 weeks. Trial participants were enrolled by age into 18-55, 56-69 and 70-plus year subgroups, with around 150, 28 and 57 TCR-sequenced participants respectively. A total of about 230 trial participants underwent TCR sequencing, of whom approximately 210 received two doses of AZD1222 and about 25 received two doses of the MenACWY control vaccine.

In the paper's terms, the time point label means: baseline before first vaccination. Vaccinee samples were obtained from the UK trials COV001 and COV002, which included a single-blind randomized controlled phase 2/3 trial of AZD1222 (ChAdOx1 nCoV-19) in healthy adults. Trial participant PBMC samples were collected at day 0 and day 28 after the second dose for TCRbeta chain sequencing. What the authors observed across the whole study: After two AZD1222 doses, spike-specific TCR breadth and depth were significantly higher than at day 0 and than in MenACWY recipients. Epitopes outside the regions mutated in the B.1.351 and B.1.1.7 variants were reportedly recognized by nearly half of the unique spike-specific TCRs. The 56-69-year group was small, and its depth increase did not reach significance, likely because of low power. Only a handful of AZD1222 recipients were SARS-CoV-2 seropositive at baseline, limiting conclusions about previously exposed vaccinees. CD4 TCRs associated with the vaccine covered the entire spike protein, and the dominant responses were in regions 160-218 and 743-854. Participants were mostly white British, with more females than males. The authors suggested clonal diversity may have been underestimated. No day 14 peak-response samples were available, so repertoires were characterized only after the peak T cell response.

The junction carries 9 bases between V and J, which are trimmed by 6 bases and 3 bases respectively. The CDR3 holds 11 amino acids from the cysteine to the phenylalanine. The read is trimmed to its CDR3 DNA, 33 bases read in frame from base 1. The CDR1 and CDR2 encoded by the germline V gene (reference sequence) are DFQATT and SNEGSKA. The CDR3 regions of human TCRbeta chains were analyzed by immunosequencing. The paper's processing steps were these. Repertoire TCRs were matched against a reference library of SARS-CoV-2-specific TCRs generated with the MIRA antigen-specificity platform. Breadth meant the fraction of unique TCRs that were SARS-CoV-2-associated, whereas depth meant the fraction of total T cells that were SARS-CoV-2-associated. Each spike-specific TCR was assigned to its reactive spike region and to a CD4 or CD8 class using the MIRA data. Log10-transformed breadth and depth values were compared by one-way ANOVA with Sidak's multiple comparisons tests. TCRdb limited this immuneACCESS table to in-frame rearrangements with V and J called. A share of clones is missing; checked studies link under half to unresolved V genes, and the rest is unexplained. V, J and clone size are those of that table, while D and trimming were read from the DNA. For this sample there are some 160,000 clones; about 92% appear just once. The ten largest clones represent approximately 0.97% of the sample.

Recombination joined TRBV20-1 with TRBJ2-7; the D gene remains uncertain. Specimen: peripheral blood, collected on day 0 of AZD1222 vaccination. The source is an adult in good health. The sequenced DNA: TGCAGTGCAACGAGAAACTACGAGCAGTACTTC. Protein translation: CSATRNYEQYF.